This TCR beta chain was sequenced in a study of blood T cell repertoires in COVID-19. Germline V lookup: CDR1 MNHEY, CDR2 SVGAGI. With 4 bases clipped from V and 0 bases from J, the junction kept 2 bases outside the gene matches. This CDR3 is 15 amino acids long. This clone was picked up one time. Generated by immunoSEQ multiplex PCR, the TCRdb table keeps only in-frame clones and is missing some. The sample lists roughly 400,000 clones, around 87% occurring once. The J gene is TRBJ2-1, the V gene TRBV6-5, with 8 bases that match TRBD1. This TCR was sampled from a woman aged 55-70 years with COVID-19, enrolled during active disease. Material for sequencing was peripheral blood. In nucleotides, the CDR3 is TGTGCCAGCAGTTTAACAGGGGGCTCCTACAATGAGCAGTTCTTC. It codes for CASSLTGGSYNEQFF.